This paragraph reports one T cell receptor beta chain. The CDR3 has 15 residues. Germline V gene data show CDR1 as SGHAT and CDR2 as FQNNGV. V dropped 5 bases and J dropped 1 base, with 12 bases sitting between them. This entry comes from a study of long-term antiretroviral therapy in people with HIV. At the survey level, the v3.0 immunoSEQ assay was run. In sequencing, roughly 40,000-55,000 T-cell genomes per sample were targeted. The assay was immunoSEQ multiplex PCR, and TCRdb's table has in-frame clones only and misses some. The top ten hold roughly 3% of the sample, which has more than 45,000 clones, around 80% seen once.

The clonotype comes from a young woman with HIV. The input for sequencing was unsorted PBMCs, taken 0.8 years after starting antiretroviral therapy. V and J are TRBV11-2 and TRBJ2-4, with a possible D match to TRBD2 (5 bases). The DNA of the CDR3 is TGTGCCAGCAGCCCAGAGAGCGGTGCCAAAAACATTCAGTACTTC. Translation: CASSPESGAKNIQYF.